This TCR beta chain was sequenced in a study of blood T cells in healthy people across ages. Germline-derived CDR1 and CDR2 are DFQATT and SNEGSKA (reference sequence). This CDR3 is built from 12 residues. Deletions cut 6 bases from V and 8 bases from J, with 16 bases between. PCR was performed a second time for about 7 to 11 cycles using a sample-barcoded 5' primer and a J-beta primer mix. TCRdb re-called the 5' RACE reads through MiXCR, storing one row per CDR3 protein. Here the sample spans fewer than 900,000 distinct CDR3 sequences, around 48% being singletons. Every sample gave at least 5.5 micrograms of total RNA when it was extracted.

This sequence joins TRBV20-1 and TRBJ1-2; maybe TRBD1 (5 bases). The source of this sequence is a woman in her sixties or seventies in good health. The sample taken for sequencing was blood. The CDR3 region is CSATDRLGGYTF. The CDR3 DNA reads as TGCAGTGCCACCGACAGACTCGGGGGCTACACCTTC.